These 17 T cell receptor beta chains were all obtained from the same sample, sequenced in a study of cytomegalovirus exposure and HLA in healthy donors. PCR employed 60 Vbeta and 13 Jbeta primers. Generated by immunoSEQ multiplex PCR, the TCRdb table keeps only in-frame clones and is missing some. The repertoire shows 35,000 to 45,000 clones; the top ten hold under 5%. The sample was PBMCs. These receptors all stem from a male donor in good health and CMV-seronegative.

In DNA form, the CDR3 reads TGTGCCAGTAGTACCCGGACAGGGTCGTATGGAAACACCATATATTTT. Its protein is CASSTRTGSYGNTIYF. This chain uses TRBV19 with TRBJ1-3; 8 nucleotides match TRBD1. The CDR3 is 16 amino acids. Per germline, CDR1 LNHDA and CDR2 SQIVND (reference sequence). The V and J ends lost 4 bases and 3 bases, in that order; junction bases with no gene match: 8.

The chain is built from TRBV28 and TRBJ1-1; D is unresolved. The V and J ends lost 4 bases and 8 bases respectively, with 17 bases between them. Germline CDR1 and CDR2: MDHEN and SYDVKM. CDR3 length equals 14 residues. The chain's CDR3 is CASSYPSPEREAFF. The CDR3, as DNA: TGTGCCAGCAGTTACCCCTCCCCGGAGAGGGAAGCTTTCTTT.

CDR3 sequence reads: CASSPRQGTHYGYTF. The CDR3 bases are TGTGCCAGCTCACCACGACAGGGGACCCACTATGGCTACACCTTC. The genes are TRBV18 and TRBJ1-2; TRBD1 matches 8 bases. Germline-derived CDR1 and CDR2 are KGHSH and LQKENI. The V segment lost 1 base and the J segment 3 bases; nucleotides outside the gene matches: 4. The CDR3 has 15 amino acids.

The genes are TRBV2 and TRBJ2-1; 8 bases are shared with TRBD2. CDR1 and CDR2 (germline): SNHLY, FYNNEI. V was clipped by 2 bases and J by 7 bases; unmatched bases: 7. The CDR3 totals 15 residues. Written as DNA, the CDR3 is TGTGCCAGCAGTGAACTTGGCGGGGGGATGAATGAGCAGTTCTTC. This encodes CASSELGGGMNEQFF.

As DNA, the CDR3 is TGTGCCAGTAGTTTCCGGGACACCAATAATTCACCCCTCCACTTT. Amino acid sequence: CASSFRDTNNSPLHF. The chain links TRBV19 to TRBJ1-6, with D possibly matching TRBD1 (6 bases). Germline V CDR1 and CDR2: LNHDA, SQIVND (reference sequence). The CDR3 length is 15 residues. V lost 5 bases, J lost 5 bases, and 13 bases lay in between.

The chain couples TRBV30 to TRBJ2-5; D is uncertain. Between the trimmed V and J ends, which lost 3 bases and 7 bases, there was a span of 9 bases. There are 11 residues in the CDR3. Germline CDR1 GTSNPN, CDR2 SVGIG (reference sequence). The CDR3 protein is CAWRRLGTQYF. CDR3 sequence (DNA): TGTGCCTGGAGGAGACTCGGGACCCAGTACTTC.

The genes are TRBV29-1 and TRBJ2-7; the match to TRBD1 covers 10 bases. The length of the CDR3 is 14 residues. With 3 bases clipped from V and 3 bases from J, the junction kept 5 bases outside the gene matches. Germline CDR1 is SQVTM and CDR2 is ANQGSEA. Here the CDR3 reads CSVDSGQGDYEQYF. In nucleotides, the CDR3 is TGCAGCGTTGATTCAGGACAGGGGGACTACGAGCAGTACTTC.

In DNA form, the CDR3 reads TGTGCCAGCAGTGAAACTAGCGGGGGGGTAGACGAGCAGTACTTC. Translated: CASSETSGGVDEQYF. The chain joins TRBV6-1 to TRBJ2-5; TRBD2 aligns across 13 bases. With the DNA end fitting TRBJ2-7 better, the J assignment may be wrong. Germline lookup yields CDR1 MNHNS and CDR2 SASEGT. This CDR3 has 15 residues.

V gene TRBV18 combines with J gene TRBJ1-1; the D gene is possibly TRBD1 (5 bases). Germline lookup yields CDR1 KGHSH and CDR2 LQKENI. There are 13 residues in the CDR3. V was trimmed by 3 bases and J by 4 bases, leaving 9 bases between them. CDR3 DNA: TGTGCCAGCTCACCGCAGGGCGGCACTGAAGCTTTCTTT. Translation: CASSPQGGTEAFF.

The rearrangement joins TRBV7-8 to TRBJ1-5; D is ambiguous. This CDR3 has 15 residues. Trimming took off 4 bases at V and 1 base at J, with 11 bases between the two ends. Germline-derived CDR1 and CDR2 are SGHVS and FQNEAQ. CDR3 amino acids: CASSSTEGSNQPQHF. The CDR3 DNA reads TGTGCCAGCAGCTCCACAGAAGGCAGCAATCAGCCCCAGCATTTT.

V is TRBV7-9 and J is TRBJ1-4; 7 bases fit TRBD1. V shed 5 bases, J shed 3 bases, and the junction held 3 bases outside the gene matches. There are 14 residues in the CDR3. CDR1 is SEHNR and CDR2 is FQNEAQ in the germline V gene (reference sequence). The CDR3 sequence: CASSQGGPNEKLFF. The CDR3 nucleotides are TGTGCCAGCAGCCAGGGGGGTCCTAATGAAAAACTGTTTTTT. Full variable domain (remainder filled in from reference TRBV7-9 and TRBJ1-4): DTGVSQNPRHKITKRGQNVTFRCDPISEHNRLYWYRQTLGQGPEFLTYFQNEAQLEKSRLLSDRFSAERPKGSFSTLEIQRTEQGDSAMYLCASSQGGPNEKLFFGSGTQLSVL.

This rearrangement joins TRBV5-1 to TRBJ1-2, with a possible D match to TRBD1 (5 bases). The V end lost 5 bases, the J end lost 5 bases, and 13 bases lay between the germline ends. The CDR3 extends over 13 amino acids. Germline V gene data show CDR1 as SGHRS and CDR2 as YFSETQ. CDR3 protein: CASSQDTAYGYTF. In DNA, the CDR3 is TGCGCCAGCAGTCAGGACACGGCGTATGGCTACACCTTC.

V usage is TRBV6-1 and J usage is TRBJ2-2; 13 nucleotides line up with TRBD2. J was trimmed by 6 bases and V by 6 bases; bases with no gene match: 4. The CDR3 is 15 amino acids. Germline values: CDR1 MNHNS, CDR2 SASEGT. The DNA for the CDR3 is TGTGCCAGCAGCGATACTAGCGGGGGGGCCGGGGAGCTGTTTTTT. Translating it yields CASSDTSGGAGELFF.

This sequence joins TRBV7-2 and TRBJ1-5; tentatively, D is TRBD1 (5 bases). V gave up 5 bases and J gave up 7 bases, with 12 bases separating them. Looked up from germline, CDR1 is SGHTA and CDR2 is FQGNSA. CDR3 size: 13 residues. DNA for the CDR3: TGTGCCAGCAGCCTAGACAGAGGGCAGCCCCAGCATTTT. Amino acids: CASSLDRGQPQHF.

The chain is built from TRBV13 and TRBJ2-5, with 8 bases fitting TRBD1. This CDR3 contains 16 residues. V trimming: 5 bases; J trimming: 0 bases; junction bases outside the gene matches: 8. The V gene's germline CDR1 is PRHDT and CDR2 FYEKMQ (reference sequence). CDR3 DNA sequence: TGTGCCAGCAGCAAAGGCGGGACAGGATACCAAGAGACCCAGTACTTC. Amino acid sequence: CASSKGGTGYQETQYF.

The chain links TRBV10-2 to TRBJ1-6; no firm D call. Trimming pared 5 bases from V and 5 bases from J, leaving 13 bases between. The CDR3 spans 15 residues. The germline V gene has CDR1 WSHSY and CDR2 SAAADI. CDR3 DNA sequence: TGCGCCAGCAGTCCACTCGGGGTTAATAATTCACCCCTCCACTTT. Amino acids: CASSPLGVNNSPLHF.

As for this clone: The junction differs from germline at one of its ends, possibly a read error. The chain carries TRBV30 and TRBJ2-3; 8 bases agree with TRBD1. There are 15 residues in the CDR3. Germline CDR1 is GTSNPN and CDR2 is SVGIG (reference sequence). CDR3 residues: CAWGVGTGRTDTQYF. The CDR3, as DNA: TGTGCCTGGGGTGTCGGGACAGGAAGAACAGATACGCAGTATTTT.